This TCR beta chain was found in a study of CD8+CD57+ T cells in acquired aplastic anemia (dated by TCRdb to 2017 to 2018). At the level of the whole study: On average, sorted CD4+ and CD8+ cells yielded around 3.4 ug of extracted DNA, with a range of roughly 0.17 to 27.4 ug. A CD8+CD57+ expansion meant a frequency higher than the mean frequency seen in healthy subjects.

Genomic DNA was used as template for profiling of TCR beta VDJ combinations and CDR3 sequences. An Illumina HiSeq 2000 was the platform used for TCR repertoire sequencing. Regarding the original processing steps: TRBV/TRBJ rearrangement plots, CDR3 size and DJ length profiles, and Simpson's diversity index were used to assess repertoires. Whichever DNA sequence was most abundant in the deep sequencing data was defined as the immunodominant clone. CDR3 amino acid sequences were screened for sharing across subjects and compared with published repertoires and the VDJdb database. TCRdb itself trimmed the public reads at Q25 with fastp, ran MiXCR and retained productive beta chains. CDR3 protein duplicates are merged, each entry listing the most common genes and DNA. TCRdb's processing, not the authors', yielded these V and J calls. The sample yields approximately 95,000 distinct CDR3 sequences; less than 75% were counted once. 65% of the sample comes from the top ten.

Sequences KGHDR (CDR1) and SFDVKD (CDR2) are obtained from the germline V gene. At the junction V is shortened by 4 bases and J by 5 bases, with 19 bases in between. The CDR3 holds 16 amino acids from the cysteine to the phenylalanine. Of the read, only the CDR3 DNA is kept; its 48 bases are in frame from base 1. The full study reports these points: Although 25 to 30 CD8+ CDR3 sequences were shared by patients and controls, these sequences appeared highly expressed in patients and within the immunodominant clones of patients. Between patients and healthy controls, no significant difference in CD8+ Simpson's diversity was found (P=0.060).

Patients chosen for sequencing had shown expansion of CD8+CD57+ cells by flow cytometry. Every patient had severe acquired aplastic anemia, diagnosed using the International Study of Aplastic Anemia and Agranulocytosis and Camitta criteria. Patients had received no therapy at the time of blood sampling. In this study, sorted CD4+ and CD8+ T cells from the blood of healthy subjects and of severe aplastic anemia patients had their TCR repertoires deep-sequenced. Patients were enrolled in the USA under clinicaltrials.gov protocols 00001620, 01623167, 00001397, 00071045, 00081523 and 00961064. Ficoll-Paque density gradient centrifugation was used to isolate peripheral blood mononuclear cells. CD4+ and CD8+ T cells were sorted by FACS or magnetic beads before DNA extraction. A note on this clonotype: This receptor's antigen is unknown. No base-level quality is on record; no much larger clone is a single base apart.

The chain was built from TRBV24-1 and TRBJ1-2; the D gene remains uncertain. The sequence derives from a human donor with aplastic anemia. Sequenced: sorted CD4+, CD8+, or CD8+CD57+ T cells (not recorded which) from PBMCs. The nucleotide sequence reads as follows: TGTGCCACCAGTGACACTAGAACGGACGGTGTATATGGCTACACCTTC. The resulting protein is CATSDTRTDGVYGYTF.